The 4 T cell receptor beta chains given below trace back to one sample, sequenced in a study of blood T cell repertoires in COVID-19. Repertoires were generated with immunoSEQ multiplex PCR, while TCRdb's copy carries only in-frame clones and drops some. The repertoire includes 250,000 to 300,000 clones, around 89% of them detected once, and around 13% sits in the top ten. The material sequenced was peripheral blood. All receptors derive from a woman aged 55-75 years with acute or convalescent COVID-19.

The chain is built from TRBV27 and TRBJ2-7; 9 positions agree with TRBD1. This CDR3 is built from 15 residues. The V gene end was trimmed by 5 bases and the J gene end by 3 bases; junction bases not matched to a gene: 8. Per germline, CDR1 MNHEY and CDR2 SMNVEV (reference sequence). This CDR3 is CASSLGQGGFYEQYF. The CDR3 coding sequence is TGTGCCAGCAGTCTGGGACAGGGAGGTTTCTACGAGCAGTACTTC.

The rearrangement links TRBV27 to TRBJ2-5; 7 bases fit TRBD2. Germline-derived CDR1 and CDR2 are MNHEY and SMNVEV (reference sequence). The CDR3 sequence is 17 residues long. Trimming took 6 bases from V and 2 from J; bases not matched to a gene: 15. CDR3 DNA sequence: TGTGCCAGCAGGCCGCTCGGCCGGCCGGGGGGTCAAGAGACCCAGTACTTC. It is translated as CASRPLGRPGGQETQYF.

This sequence joins TRBV19 and TRBJ1-2; D not resolved. CDR1 and CDR2 (germline): LNHDA, SQIVND (reference sequence). Trimming removed 8 bases at V and 0 bases at J, with 10 bases between. The CDR3 contains 13 residues. The CDR3 spells CASSSLANYGYTF. CDR3 coding DNA: TGTGCCAGTTCCTCATTAGCTAACTATGGCTACACCTTC. Filled out from reference TRBV19 and TRBJ1-2, the complete variable domain reads DGGITQSPKYLFRKEGQNVTLSCEQNLNHDAMYWYRQDPGQGLRLIYYSQIVNDFQKGDIAEGYSVSREKKESFPLTVTSAQKNPTAFYLCASSSLANYGYTFGSGTRLTVV.

The chain has TRBV18 and TRBJ1-4, with 7 bases identical to TRBD1. The CDR3 runs 13 residues. CDR1 is KGHSH, CDR2 LQKENI, per germline. V was clipped by 4 bases and J by 6 bases; unmatched bases: 2. The chain's CDR3 is CASSRDSHEKLFF. The CDR3 DNA is TGTGCCAGCTCACGGGACAGCCATGAAAAACTGTTTTTT.